This entry lists 32 T cell receptor beta chains sequenced from one sample in a study of blood T cell repertoires in COVID-19. The method was immunoSEQ multiplex PCR; TCRdb's version includes in-frame clones alone and lacks a portion of them. The sample includes around 100,000 clones, roughly 88% of them seen just once. The sample comprised peripheral blood. Receptor source: a woman between 55 and 75 years old with acute or convalescent COVID-19.

The chain links TRBV19 to TRBJ2-3; D is possibly TRBD1 (7 bases). The CDR3 totals 16 residues. Trimming left V 4 bases short and J 3 bases short, with 17 bases between. Germline V gives CDR1 LNHDA, CDR2 SQIVND (reference sequence). The CDR3 region is CASSKGGQRRTDTQYF. CDR3 DNA: TGTGCCAGTAGTAAGGGGGGACAGAGAAGAACAGATACGCAGTATTTT.

This chain connects TRBV6-4 to TRBJ1-5, with a weak D call TRBD1 (6 bases). The length of the CDR3 is 14 residues. V lost 2 bases to trimming and J lost 5 bases, with 10 bases between them. The V gene's germline CDR1 is MRHNA and CDR2 SNTAGT. DNA for the CDR3: TGTGCCAGCAGTGACGGGACAAAACATCAGCCCCAGCATTTT. Residues: CASSDGTKHQPQHF.

The CDR3 DNA reads as TGTGCCAGCAGACAGGGGTTAGGCGATCAGCCCCAGCATTTT. It yields the protein CASRQGLGDQPQHF. The V and J genes are TRBV18 and TRBJ1-5; 8 positions match TRBD1. Losses at the gene ends were 8 bases for V and 5 bases for J; bases not matched to a gene: 8. This CDR3 spans 14 amino acids. Per germline, CDR1 KGHSH and CDR2 LQKENI.

This sequence joins TRBV7-9 and TRBJ1-2, with 7 bases fitting TRBD1. This CDR3 is built from 16 residues. The V segment lost 3 bases and the J segment 2 bases; nucleotides outside the gene matches: 9. Germline loops: CDR1 SEHNR, CDR2 FQNEAQ (reference sequence). The CDR3 region has the DNA TGTGCCAGCAGCTTGTATGGAACGGACAGGAACTATGGCTACACCTTC. Translated, it gives CASSLYGTDRNYGYTF.

V and J are TRBV7-9 and TRBJ2-2; 7 nucleotides align to TRBD1. The CDR3 extends over 17 amino acids. After removal of 5 bases from V and 1 base from J, the junction contained 10 bases not matched to a gene. The V gene's germline CDR1 is SEHNR and CDR2 FQNEAQ (reference sequence). Here the CDR3 DNA reads TGTGCCAGCAGCACGGTACCCCGGGACAGGAACACCGGGGAGCTGTTTTTT. Encoded protein: CASSTVPRDRNTGELFF.

This rearrangement joins TRBV27 to TRBJ1-2, with no clear D. V was cut by 5 bases and J by 4 bases, with 20 bases left in between. The CDR3 length is 16 residues. CDR1 is MNHEY, CDR2 SMNVEV, per germline (reference sequence). DNA for the CDR3: TGTGCCAGCAGTCCCCTTTTGACCGCGGGAACCTATGGCTACACCTTC. Its protein product is CASSPLLTAGTYGYTF.

V is TRBV2 and J is TRBJ1-4, with 7 bases identical to TRBD1. Germline V CDR1 and CDR2: SNHLY, FYNNEI. This CDR3 is built from 15 residues. With 6 bases clipped from V and 8 bases from J, the junction kept 12 bases outside the gene matches. This CDR3 reads CASRLQGVEGEKLFF. The DNA for the CDR3 is TGTGCCAGCAGACTGCAGGGGGTAGAAGGAGAAAAACTGTTTTTT.

The chain employs TRBV14 and TRBJ2-4; tentative D call: TRBD2 (6 bases). Trimming took off 4 bases at V and 9 bases at J, with 25 bases between the two ends. Looked up from germline, CDR1 is SGHDN and CDR2 is FVKESK. The CDR3 is made up of 17 amino acids. CDR3 coding DNA: TGTGCCAGCAGCCCCAGGAGCCGGTCGGGGGACGGGACCATTCAGTACTTC. It translates to CASSPRSRSGDGTIQYF.

The chain is built from TRBV28 and TRBJ2-2; D uncertain. Germline lookup yields CDR1 MDHEN and CDR2 SYDVKM. This CDR3 is 14 amino acids long. V lost 5 bases to trimming and J lost 2 bases, with 9 bases between them. This CDR3 reads CASSTPPNTGELFF. The DNA for the CDR3 is TGTGCCAGCAGTACACCACCTAACACCGGGGAGCTGTTTTTT.

V gene TRBV12-3 or TRBV12-4 combines with J gene TRBJ2-1; perhaps TRBD2 as D (5 bases). The CDR3 is 13 residues long. Trimming removed 2 bases at V and 8 bases at J, with 10 bases between. CDR3 in DNA: TGTGCCAGCAGTTTATTGAAGGGAGATGAGCAGTTCTTC. Its protein is CASSLLKGDEQFF.

The chain carries TRBV5-3 and TRBJ2-5; D call uncertain. TRBV5-3 is annotated as an ORF whose role is uncertain. The CDR3 is made up of 14 amino acids. With 2 bases removed from V and 1 base from J, the gap between germline ends came to 9 bases. The CDR3 DNA reads TGTGCCAGAAGCTTACTGTTGGTCCAAGAGACCCAGTACTTC. This gives the protein CARSLLLVQETQYF.

This sequence joins TRBV28 and TRBJ1-4; 9 positions match TRBD1. CDR1 MDHEN and CDR2 SYDVKM come from the germline V gene. After removal of 2 bases from V and 5 bases from J, the junction contained 3 bases not matched to a gene. This CDR3 comprises 15 residues. The CDR3 DNA follows: TGTGCCAGCAGTTTAGGCGGGACAGGGAATGAAAAACTGTTTTTT. This sequence encodes CASSLGGTGNEKLFF.

The V and J genes are TRBV28 and TRBJ1-5; 9 positions match TRBD1. The CDR3 runs 15 residues. The germline V gene encodes CDR1 MDHEN and CDR2 SYDVKM. V was clipped by 5 bases and J by 0 bases; unmatched bases: 2. CDR3 nucleotides: TGTGCCAGCAGTCCGGGACAGGGTAGCAATCAGCCCCAGCATTTT. This gives the protein CASSPGQGSNQPQHF.

The table lists this clone with a few counts. The CDR3 sequence is CASSGGRGSSYEQYF. The CDR3 DNA sequence: TGTGCCAGCAGCGGCGGACGGGGAAGCTCCTACGAGCAGTACTTC. The rearrangement uses TRBV5-5 and TRBJ2-7, with D perhaps TRBD2 (5 bases). V dropped 4 bases and J dropped 0 bases, with 14 bases sitting between them. Germline CDR1 is SGHKS and CDR2 is YYEKEE (reference sequence). This CDR3 is built from 15 residues.

In its sample, this clone was seen a few times. V and J are TRBV19 and TRBJ2-1, with 10 bases identical to TRBD2. Per germline, CDR1 LNHDA and CDR2 SQIVND (reference sequence). The CDR3 spans 16 residues. J gave up 7 bases and V 10 bases, and 16 bases lay outside the gene matches. This CDR3 is CATTLAGGPVGNEQFF. The CDR3, as DNA: TGTGCCACAACGTTAGCGGGAGGCCCCGTAGGTAATGAGCAGTTCTTC.

The V gene is TRBV3-1 (or the pseudogene TRBV3-2), the J gene TRBJ2-3; D perhaps matches TRBD1 (7 bases). This CDR3 is 14 amino acids long. V gave up 4 bases and J gave up 7 bases, with 15 bases separating them. Germline V lookup: CDR1 LGHDT, CDR2 YNNKEL (reference sequence). The CDR3 is CASSPGGLSHTQYF. CDR3 DNA sequence: TGTGCCAGCAGCCCAGGGGGACTCTCACATACGCAGTATTTT.

The V call is TRBV5-1, the J call TRBJ2-5, with TRBD1 identical over 7 bases. Germline lookup yields CDR1 SGHRS and CDR2 YFSETQ. The CDR3 contains 15 residues. J lost 1 base, V lost 3 bases, and 6 bases had no gene match. The CDR3 nucleotides are TGCGCCAGCAGCTCCTACAGGGGCTCCCAAGAGACCCAGTACTTC. Protein: CASSSYRGSQETQYF.

The chain has TRBV28 and TRBJ2-1; TRBD2 is a possible D gene (5 bases). The germline gives CDR1 MDHEN, CDR2 SYDVKM. The CDR3 has 14 amino acids. Trimming shortened V by 5 bases and J by 7 bases, and 15 bases separated the two germline ends. The CDR3 here is CASSPRRGDNEQFF. In nucleotides, the CDR3 is TGTGCCAGCAGTCCTCGACGGGGAGATAATGAGCAGTTCTTC.

For the CDR3, the DNA is TGTGCCAGCAGCCCAGAGGGGGCCAGAGCCTCAATGGGCTACACCTTC. Residues: CASSPEGARASMGYTF. This rearrangement joins TRBV5-4 to TRBJ1-2; the match to TRBD1 covers 7 bases. The CDR3 sequence is 16 residues long. Germline CDR1 is SGHNT and CDR2 is YYREEE (reference sequence). J gave up 8 bases and V 4 bases, and 17 bases lay outside the gene matches.

This rearrangement joins TRBV5-1 to TRBJ1-2; D is possibly TRBD1 (6 bases). Germline CDR1 SGHRS, CDR2 YFSETQ. The CDR3 spans 14 residues. Trimming pared 3 bases from V and 4 bases from J, leaving 13 bases between. The CDR3 spells CASSWAGGGYGYTF. CDR3 sequence (DNA): TGCGCCAGCAGCTGGGCTGGGGGCGGCTATGGCTACACCTTC.

This chain connects TRBV28 to TRBJ1-3, with D uncertain. The germline CDR1 and CDR2 sequences are MDHEN and SYDVKM. The CDR3 loop spans 14 amino acids. The V end was cut by 9 bases, the J end by 2 bases, with 14 bases between. CDR3 coding DNA: TGTGCCAGTACATCCGCGGGGACTGGAAACACCATATATTTT. Its translation is CASTSAGTGNTIYF. Full variable domain (missing parts from reference TRBV28 and TRBJ1-3): DVKVTQSSRYLVKRTGEKVFLECVQDMDHENMFWYRQDPGLGLRLIYFSYDVKMKEKGDIPEGYSVSREKKERFSLILESASTNQTSMYLCASTSAGTGNTIYFGEGSWLTVV.

CDR3 amino acids: CASSPLGTGGPGELFF. The CDR3 DNA reads as TGCGCCAGCAGCCCCCTGGGGACAGGGGGCCCCGGGGAGCTGTTTTTT. The chain links TRBV5-1 to TRBJ2-2; 12 nucleotides agree with TRBD1. Germline V CDR1 and CDR2: SGHRS, YFSETQ. The length of the CDR3 is 16 residues. The V gene end was trimmed by 4 bases and the J gene end by 6 bases; junction bases not matched to a gene: 7.

The V gene is TRBV28, the J gene TRBJ2-5, with 7 bases fitting TRBD1. The CDR3 loop spans 14 amino acids. Per the germline V gene, CDR1 is MDHEN and CDR2 is SYDVKM. Unmatched junction bases numbered 8, after V lost 5 bases and J lost 5 bases. CDR3 coding DNA: TGTGCCAGCAGTGGGCAGACAGGGATGGAGACCCAGTACTTC. Amino acids: CASSGQTGMETQYF.

V and J are TRBV2 and TRBJ2-3, with unresolved D. Germline assignment: CDR1 SNHLY and CDR2 FYNNEI. This CDR3 has 13 residues. Trimming removed 2 bases from V and 3 bases from J, with 6 bases in between. CDR3 bases: TGTGCCAGCAGTGAAAGACTGACAGATACGCAGTATTTT. Encoded protein: CASSERLTDTQYF.

The chain couples TRBV7-9 to TRBJ2-5; 14 bases line up with TRBD2. Trimming at V came to 0 bases and at J to 7 bases, leaving 10 bases not matched to a gene. The length of the CDR3 is 18 residues. Germline loops: CDR1 SEHNR, CDR2 FQNEAQ (reference sequence). The CDR3, as DNA: TGTGCCAGCAGCTTAGCAGGTCTTTCGACTAGCGGGAGGGTGACCCAGTACTTC. Protein product: CASSLAGLSTSGRVTQYF. Looking up the rest from reference TRBV7-9 and TRBJ2-5 gives the full variable domain: DTGVSQNPRHKITKRGQNVTFRCDPISEHNRLYWYRQTLGQGPEFLTYFQNEAQLEKSRLLSDRFSAERPKGSFSTLEIQRTEQGDSAMYLCASSLAGLSTSGRVTQYFGPGTRLLVL.

The chain employs TRBV10-3 and TRBJ1-1; D gene unclear. CDR1 is ENHRY, CDR2 SYGVKD, per germline. The CDR3 runs to 14 residues. V was trimmed by 4 bases and J by 1 base, leaving 10 bases between them. The CDR3 is CAISGPLGNTEAFF. DNA of the CDR3: TGTGCCATCAGTGGACCCCTAGGGAACACTGAAGCTTTCTTT.

This clone showed up just once. The rearrangement links TRBV6-5 to TRBJ2-5; 8 nucleotides match TRBD1. There are 14 residues in the CDR3. Germline assignment: CDR1 MNHEY and CDR2 SVGAGI. The V gene end was trimmed by 4 bases and the J gene end by 2 bases; junction bases not matched to a gene: 3. This CDR3 reads CASSFGQGQETQYF. Here the CDR3 DNA reads TGTGCCAGCAGTTTCGGACAGGGACAAGAGACCCAGTACTTC.

The chain carries TRBV28 and TRBJ1-5; no clear D gene. Trimming pared 3 bases from V and 2 bases from J, leaving 11 bases between. This CDR3 has 15 amino acids. Germline V CDR1 and CDR2: MDHEN, SYDVKM. CDR3 amino acids: CASSLPGEGNQPQHF. In nucleotides, the CDR3 is TGTGCCAGCAGTTTGCCGGGTGAGGGCAATCAGCCCCAGCATTTT.

This rearrangement joins TRBV29-1 to TRBJ1-2; D not resolved. CDR1 and CDR2 (germline): SQVTM, ANQGSEA. This CDR3 spans 13 amino acids. V was shortened by 2 bases and J by 4 bases, with 11 bases between the two germline ends. The CDR3, as DNA: TGCAGCGTTGAAATGGGAGGAGGCTATGGCTACACCTTC. Its protein product is CSVEMGGGYGYTF.

The chain employs TRBV19 and TRBJ1-2; no clear D. The CDR3 runs 15 residues. The V end lost 5 bases, the J end lost 4 bases, and 17 bases lay between the germline ends. Looked up from germline, CDR1 is LNHDA and CDR2 is SQIVND (reference sequence). As DNA, the CDR3 is TGTGCCAGTAGTGCAATACATCAGGCGTCCTATGGCTACACCTTC. Encoded protein: CASSAIHQASYGYTF.

This chain uses TRBV4-2 with TRBJ2-5; D is perhaps TRBD1 (6 bases). Trimming stripped 1 base from V and 5 bases from J, with 11 bases between. Germline CDR1 LGHNA, CDR2 YNFKEQ. CDR3 length: 14 residues. CDR3 in amino acids: CASSQVGGAETQYF. CDR3 nucleotides: TGTGCCAGCAGCCAAGTAGGGGGAGCTGAGACCCAGTACTTC.

The chain combines TRBV5-8 with TRBJ1-5; no clear D gene. Trimming stripped 0 bases from V and 0 bases from J, with 7 bases between. The CDR3 extends over 15 amino acids. Per the germline V gene, CDR1 is SGHTS and CDR2 is YDEGEE. The CDR3 sequence is CASSLAGNSNQPQHF. The CDR3 nucleotides are TGTGCCAGCAGCTTGGCCGGGAATAGCAATCAGCCCCAGCATTTT.